The 21 T cell receptor beta chains reported below all come from one sample, sequenced in a study of CD8+ T cells in alopecia areata. Extraction of RNA preceded its reverse transcription into cDNA, which served as the sequencing template. Only in-frame clones appear in the TCRdb table, and some are missing; sequencing was by immunoSEQ multiplex PCR. Of over 150,000 clones in the sample, about 63% were seen once. The specimen was CD4+ T cells sorted from blood, collected at week 0. All receptors come from a human donor with alopecia areata.

The genes are TRBV6-5 and TRBJ1-2, with D tentatively TRBD1 (5 bases). Germline values: CDR1 MNHEY, CDR2 SVGAGI. V lost 6 bases, J lost 0 bases, and 14 bases lay in between. The CDR3 is 15 amino acids. CDR3 region: CASSPRRGANYGYTF. The CDR3 region has the DNA TGTGCCAGCAGCCCCCGCCGGGGGGCTAACTATGGCTACACCTTC.

The V gene is TRBV2, the J gene TRBJ2-1; 9 positions match TRBD2. The CDR3 is made up of 16 amino acids. CDR1 and CDR2 (germline): SNHLY, FYNNEI. The trim removed 5 bases at V and 3 bases at J, leaving 8 bases unmatched. CDR3 protein: CASSPPGLAVYNEQFF. The CDR3 bases are TGTGCCAGCAGTCCGCCGGGACTAGCTGTCTACAATGAGCAGTTCTTC.

The chain combines TRBV29-1 with TRBJ2-2; tentatively, D is TRBD1 (5 bases). CDR1 is SQVTM and CDR2 is ANQGSEA in the germline V gene. The CDR3 consists of 13 residues. V lost 4 bases, J lost 3 bases, and 9 bases lay in between. The CDR3 DNA reads TGCAGCGTTGCGACAGCCGACACCGGGGAGCTGTTTTTT. Protein product: CSVATADTGELFF.

This clone was recorded many times. The chain recombines TRBV2 with TRBJ2-1, with D unresolved. CDR1 and CDR2 from the germline V gene are SNHLY and FYNNEI. With 4 bases removed from V and 6 bases from J, the gap between germline ends came to 7 bases. The CDR3 runs to 12 residues. The CDR3 DNA sequence: TGTGCCAGCAGTGGGCAGGCCAATGAGCAGTTCTTC. As protein: CASSGQANEQFF.

This clone has more than one count but fewer than ten. The chain couples TRBV19 to TRBJ1-2; D is perhaps TRBD1 (6 bases). Per the germline V gene, CDR1 is LNHDA and CDR2 is SQIVND (reference sequence). This CDR3 has 16 amino acids. The V gene lost 7 bases and the J gene lost 8 bases, with 26 bases spanning the gap. The chain's CDR3 is CASNDPGTPGYRGYTF. CDR3 nucleotide sequence: TGTGCCAGTAACGACCCCGGGACACCGGGTTATAGGGGCTACACCTTC.

The chain recombines TRBV6-5 with TRBJ1-1; tentatively, D is TRBD1 (6 bases). Germline lookup yields CDR1 MNHEY and CDR2 SVGAGI. This CDR3 contains 12 residues. V was trimmed by 8 bases and J by 7 bases, leaving 14 bases between them. Written as DNA, the CDR3 is TGTGCCAGCTGTATCAGGGGCGGTGAAGCTTTCTTT. Its translation: CASCIRGGEAFF.

The rearrangement joins TRBV20-1 to TRBJ1-2; D uncertain. This CDR3 region has 11 residues. The germline V gene has CDR1 DFQATT and CDR2 SNEGSKA (reference sequence). V lost 6 bases and J 4 bases, leaving 9 bases between the germline ends. This CDR3 reads CSAEGIYGYTF. The CDR3 coding sequence is TGCAGTGCCGAGGGAATCTATGGCTACACCTTC.

This clone occurred a few times. The rearrangement joins TRBV5-1 to TRBJ2-6, with 11 bases lining up with TRBD1. V gave up 4 bases and J gave up 1 base; unmatched junction bases: 4. The V gene's germline CDR1 is SGHRS and CDR2 YFSETQ. The CDR3 consists of 17 residues. The CDR3 is CASSAGTGGSGANVLTF. The CDR3, as DNA: TGCGCCAGCAGCGCGGGGACAGGGGGGTCTGGGGCCAACGTCCTGACTTTC.

The DNA for the CDR3 is TGTGCCTGGAGTCCCGAGAGCAATCAGCCCCAGCATTTT. Residues: CAWSPESNQPQHF. The rearrangement links TRBV30 to TRBJ1-5; no reliable D call. Germline loops: CDR1 GTSNPN, CDR2 SVGIG (reference sequence). Trimming shortened V by 2 bases and J by 1 base, and 6 bases separated the two germline ends. The CDR3 extends over 13 amino acids.

This clone turned up a few times. The rearrangement uses TRBV9 and TRBJ2-1; TRBD2 agrees at 9 bases. Looked up from germline, CDR1 is SGDLS and CDR2 is YYNGEE. Losses at the gene ends were 4 bases for V and 5 bases for J; bases not matched to a gene: 16. The CDR3 contains 18 residues. The DNA for the CDR3 is TGTGCCAGCAGCACTGAGGCGGGGGGGCCCTTGGGACACAATGAGCAGTTCTTC. It encodes CASSTEAGGPLGHNEQFF.

There are a few counts of this clone. J is TRBJ2-7 and V is TRBV2; TRBD1 matches at 7 bases. The J segment lost 2 bases and the V segment lost 4 bases, leaving 5 bases of the junction unmatched. The germline V gene encodes CDR1 SNHLY and CDR2 FYNNEI. The CDR3 sequence is 14 residues long. CDR3 DNA sequence: TGTGCCAGCAGTGTATCGACAGGGACCTACGAGCAGTACTTC. This gives the protein CASSVSTGTYEQYF. The entire variable domain, with the rest obtained from reference TRBV2 and TRBJ2-7, is as follows: EPEVTQTPSHQVTQMGQEVILRCVPISNHLYFYWYRQILGQKVEFLVSFYNNEISEKSEIFDDQFSVERPDGSNFTLKIRSTKLEDSAMYFCASSVSTGTYEQYFGPGTRLTVT.

The chain recombines TRBV29-1 with TRBJ1-2; D unclear. The CDR3 extends over 12 amino acids. Trimming stripped 7 bases from V and 5 bases from J, with 14 bases between. Germline V gene lookup returns CDR1 SQVTM and CDR2 ANQGSEA. The CDR3 sequence: CSGVEGAYGYTF. Here the CDR3 DNA reads TGCAGCGGGGTTGAGGGCGCGTATGGCTACACCTTC.

This clone was recorded a few times. The J gene is TRBJ2-7, the V gene TRBV19; TRBD1 matches 7 bases. J was trimmed by 0 bases and V by 5 bases; bases with no gene match: 4. Germline V CDR1 and CDR2: LNHDA, SQIVND (reference sequence). The length of the CDR3 is 14 residues. The CDR3 region is CASSPGTASYEQYF. The CDR3 coding sequence is TGTGCCAGTAGTCCCGGGACAGCCTCCTACGAGCAGTACTTC.

This chain connects TRBV4-2 to TRBJ1-2; possible D gene TRBD1, 5 bases. The length of the CDR3 is 13 residues. The ends were cut back, 4 bases at V and 6 bases at J, with 12 bases in the middle. CDR1 and CDR2 from the germline V gene are LGHNA and YNFKEQ. This CDR3 reads CASSPSGGDGYTF. DNA for the CDR3: TGTGCCAGCAGCCCCAGTGGGGGGGATGGCTACACCTTC.

This chain uses TRBV29-1 with TRBJ1-2; D gene uncertain. Trimming took 7 bases from V and 5 from J, leaving 17 bases between them. This CDR3 has 13 residues. Germline CDR1 reads SQVTM; CDR2 reads ANQGSEA. CDR3 region: CSAEHGALYGYTF. DNA for the CDR3: TGCAGCGCCGAGCATGGAGCGCTTTATGGCTACACCTTC.

V and J are TRBV29-1 and TRBJ2-1; 12 bases fit TRBD2. Germline CDR1 is SQVTM and CDR2 is ANQGSEA. The J segment lost 2 bases and the V segment lost 3 bases, leaving 5 bases of the junction unmatched. This CDR3 is 16 amino acids long. CDR3 amino acids: CSVEGLAGVTYNEQFF. In DNA form, the CDR3 reads TGCAGCGTTGAGGGACTAGCGGGCGTCACCTACAATGAGCAGTTCTTC.

The genes are TRBV25-1 and TRBJ1-1, with 7 bases aligning to TRBD1. Germline V gives CDR1 MGHDK, CDR2 SYGVNS. This CDR3 region has 15 residues. V shed 4 bases and J 6 bases; nucleotides not matched to a gene: 11. CDR3 region: CASSGRTGVASEAFF. As DNA, the CDR3 is TGTGCCAGCAGTGGGCGTACAGGGGTAGCTTCTGAAGCTTTCTTT. Using reference TRBV25-1 and TRBJ1-1 for the parts outside the CDR3, the full variable domain is EADIYQTPRYLVIGTGKKITLECSQTMGHDKMYWYQQDPGMELHLIHYSYGVNSTEKGDLSSESTVSRIRTEHFPLTLESARPSHTSQYLCASSGRTGVASEAFFGQGTRLTVV.

This clone was counted a single time. V and J are TRBV2 and TRBJ2-6; D gene unclear. V lost 0 bases and J 2 bases, leaving 2 bases between the germline ends. The CDR3 runs 14 residues. Germline values: CDR1 SNHLY, CDR2 FYNNEI. The CDR3 loop reads CASSEATGANVLTF. The CDR3 DNA reads as TGTGCCAGCAGTGAAGCGACTGGGGCCAACGTCCTGACTTTC.

This clone has just a few counts. The chain joins TRBV29-1 to TRBJ2-4; no firm D call. This CDR3 contains 10 residues. Trimming pared 4 bases from V and 8 bases from J, leaving 6 bases between. Germline loops: CDR1 SQVTM, CDR2 ANQGSEA. The CDR3 DNA follows: TGCAGCGTTGGTATAGACATTCAGTACTTC. Protein product: CSVGIDIQYF.

This chain connects TRBV23-1 to TRBJ1-6, with TRBD1 identical over 11 bases. TRBV23-1 is assigned to the ORF class and has an uncertain function. V gave up 0 bases and J gave up 8 bases; unmatched junction bases: 15. The CDR3 has 20 amino acids. The CDR3 region is CASSQSPVDRGPLKHSPLHF. The DNA for the CDR3 is TGCGCCAGCAGTCAATCGCCGGTGGACAGGGGGCCTCTCAAGCATTCACCCCTCCACTTT.

J is TRBJ2-7 and V is TRBV7-9; no definite D call. The CDR3 consists of 12 residues. Germline-derived CDR1 and CDR2 are SEHNR and FQNEAQ (reference sequence). V shed 0 bases and J shed 6 bases, with 6 bases lying between them. The CDR3 nucleotides are TGTGCCAGCAGCTTAGCGACCCCCGAGCAGTACTTC. Translation gives CASSLATPEQYF.